This section outlines one T cell receptor (beta chain) sequence together with its context. This clone has just one count. Its target antigen remains unknown. There are no base qualities to consult, and no much larger clone falls within one base. Libraries were prepared through the immunoSEQ multiplex PCR assay. A mixture of 60 forward primers for TCR Vbeta segments and 13 reverse primers for TCR Jbeta segments was used in the multiplex PCR. Amplification of the CDR3 region of rearranged TCR beta genes was performed with a multiplex PCR assay on genomic DNA. The amplified TCR beta libraries were sequenced on the Illumina HiSeq System as 87-base-pair reads. For the original study's pipeline: A later analysis counted about 80 million unique TCR beta chains across the 666 repertoires, and around 12 million of these chains were shared by at least two donors. To remove PCR and sequencing errors, raw reads were error-corrected and collapsed into unique sequences using a nearest-neighbor algorithm that merged closely related sequences. V, D and J gene segments were assigned by aligning CDR3 sequences to IMGT reference sequences. For a sequence to be retained, a match of at least six nucleotides was required to both a V gene segment and a J gene segment. A rearrangement counted as productive if the CDR3 had no stop codons and remained in frame with V and J, and every other rearrangement counted as non-productive. Following IMGT convention, CDR3 was defined as the stretch from the second conserved V-encoded cysteine up to the conserved J-encoded phenylalanine. Sequences without an unambiguous match to a single V gene segment were excluded from the earlier analysis of over 500 of the donors. In an earlier analysis of approximately 610 of the donors, V segments were called functional above 56.7% productive rearrangements and were called segregating when the between-donor standard deviation exceeded 5%. To diagnose cytomegalovirus status from the catalog of TCR beta chain sequences, a statistical classification framework was built. In a later analysis, TCR nucleotide sequences were compared against IMGT/GENE-DB human TR gene sequences so that V and J genes could be assigned. A later analysis assigned CDR3 sequences and most-parsimonious VDJ recombination scenarios with the TCRdist pipeline. In a later analysis, each TCR beta chain was defined by its CDR3 amino acid sequence together with its V-gene family, and reads lacking a unique V-gene family were excluded. To address suspected cross-contamination and a sequencing artifact, a later analysis removed 550 to 750 highly shared, low-generation-probability nucleotide sequences. For each public chain, a later analysis derived a clonal expansion index from normalized ranks of inferred template counts within each repertoire. In a later analysis, generation probabilities were computed with a VDJ recombination model fitted to out-of-frame rearrangements, and the resulting probabilities were checked against IGoR. In a later analysis, TCR-TCR, TCR-HLA and TCR-CMV co-occurrence was scored with hypergeometric tests, and a repertoire-size bias correction was applied to TCR pairs. A later analysis estimated false discovery rates by permuting HLA or CMV assignments 20 times. A later analysis grouped co-occurring TCRs with DBSCAN, adding TCRdist sequence similarity when clustering within HLA-allele-positive subsets. Repertoires with fewer than 30,000 or more than 120,000 public chains were left out of co-occurrence clustering, as were about five repertoires with anomalous nucleotide sharing. TCRdb holds this immuneACCESS table with in-frame rearrangements only. Some clones are missing; in checked studies, unresolved V genes explain under half, and the rest has no known cause. V, J and clone size were drawn from that table, and D and trimming were deduced from the DNA. In this sample the table shows about 190,000 clones, roughly 80% of which occur a single time. The ten largest account for around 1.4% of the sample.

These data belong to a study of cytomegalovirus exposure and HLA in healthy donors (dated by TCRdb to 2017 to 2019). Broadly, across the study: An earlier analysis of roughly 500 of the donors reported roughly 300 Gb of sequence data and 120 million or so unique TCR beta sequences from 150 million to 200 million T cells. Around 320 gigabases of sequencing data and tens of millions of unique TCR sequences were included in an early release covering around 600 HLA-typed donors. Among the roughly 400 genotyped donors, about 85% belonged to the genetic ancestry cluster associated with self-reported Caucasian donors. The study aimed to test whether signatures of past pathogen exposure could be identified by cataloging public T cell receptors. The study used immunosequencing to profile the T cell repertoires of several hundred subjects and linked those repertoires to cytomegalovirus serostatus. A separate validation cohort of roughly 130 different subjects was used in addition to the roughly 700-subject first cohort. High-throughput TCR immunosequencing, statistical association of individual TCRs with disease status, and machine learning were combined to predict cytomegalovirus infection status. To study patterns of TCR occurrence, a later analysis re-analyzed previously published TCR beta repertoires from more than 550 donors and added high-resolution HLA genotyping. Rather than using new phenotypic data, the later analysis identified candidate immune exposures from TCR beta sequences and from how often those sequences occurred across donors. An earlier analysis of some 500 of the donors used high-throughput TCR beta sequencing to judge whether each TCR beta V gene segment behaved as functional or pseudogenic. Alongside the repertoire data, information on donor age, sex, ethnicity and CMV serostatus was compiled. In a later genetic analysis, genome-wide SNP genotypes for about three fifths of the roughly 670 donors were used, and that subset was treated as a discovery cohort. Every discovery cohort repertoire had been produced on one sequencing platform. Both class I and class II loci were covered by HLA typing, at four-digit resolution. Typing coverage differed by locus: A, B, C, DRB1 and DQB1 were typed in roughly 620-640 donors, DQA1 in 500 to 550, DPA1 in around 610, and DPB1 in 450 to 490. Because of strong linkage in the cohort, a few DR-DQ haplotypes were treated as single units for association and clustering. Across approximately 420 genotyped donors of the cohort, an average of roughly 230,000 unique TCR beta nucleotide sequences per donor were sequenced, and 15% to 20% of those sequences were non-productive. General study outcomes and caveats: A further reported finding was that TCR beta sequences accurately predicted the HLA-A and HLA-B alleles for most subjects in the first cohort. In a later analysis, 15,000 to 20,000 TCR beta sequences were associated with specific HLA alleles at a false discovery rate of 0.05. A later analysis reported that several top co-occurrence clusters appeared linked to parvovirus B19, influenza, CMV and Epstein-Barr virus. For the cohort, immune exposure information was limited to CMV serostatus. Assigning TCR associations to individual alleles was difficult when HLA alleles, especially DR and DQ, strongly co-occurred. A few of the identified cytomegalovirus-associated TCR beta chains were confirmed in vitro to be specific for cytomegalovirus antigens. A later analysis found that most CMV-associated TCR beta chains appeared HLA-restricted, with HLA associations seemingly driven largely by CMV exposure. A group of highly shared sequence variants was considered likely to be a technical artifact of the sequencing pipeline. The classifier was reported to diagnose cytomegalovirus status with high specificity and sensitivity in both the original cohort and the validation cohort. Only TCR beta chains were sequenced in this cohort, and the absence of alpha or paired-chain data limited detectable features. In a later analysis, HLA-associated TCR beta chains were found to be more clonally expanded and to have lower generation probabilities than equally common non-associated chains. According to the authors, the approach could potentially be generalized to other disease states and immunological phenotypes. Across donors, most TCR sequences were observed very rarely, whereas some public TCRs were present in many individuals. The presence/absence analyses assumed that sequencing depth was roughly uniform across donors, and that assumption may not be true. According to a later analysis, TCR association rates differed among HLA loci, with DRB1 alleles showing the most associated TCRs and HLA-C alleles showing the fewest. In an earlier analysis of roughly 500 of the donors, most TCR beta V segments appeared in productive rearrangements about 90% or about 30% of the time, broadly matching IMGT annotations. Compared with the approximately 710-donor mean, donors in an Asian-associated ancestry cluster had fewer N-insertions in productive TCRs, according to a later genetic analysis. In the study, some 180 TCR beta chains were listed as associated with cytomegalovirus. Over 15 rarely observed V segments, including chromosome 9 orphons, were excluded from the earlier analysis of just under 600 of the donors because counts were too low. In a later genetic analysis, a missense DCLRE1C variant was associated with V-gene and J-gene trimming of TCR beta chains, and the association was replicated in an independent cohort. Correlated functional status among segregating V segments might reflect linkage disequilibrium, but an unknown experimental factor could not be ruled out. Because HLA typing was missing for some donors at each locus, association tests included only the typed subset.

The cohort comprised around 700 healthy bone marrow donors. At the time of sampling, all cohort members were nominally healthy, though unrecorded immune exposures were likely present. The donor was CMV seronegative and belonged to the group of several hundred seronegative cohort members. Every donor gave a peripheral blood sample, and the peripheral blood mononuclear cells from that sample were used for TCR beta sequencing. The Qiagen DNeasy Blood Extraction Kit was used to extract genomic DNA from the blood cell samples. The source is a woman aged 45-65 years in good health and CMV-seronegative. Sequenced: PBMCs.

The CDR3 reads as follows: CASSPLQGSNTEAFF. The nucleotide sequence reads TGTGCCAGCTCACCACTGCAGGGCTCGAACACTGAAGCTTTCTTT. The chain employs TRBV18 and TRBJ1-1, with a weak D call of TRBD1 (5 bases match). The CDR3 sequence holds 15 residues, the cysteine and phenylalanine included. The only DNA kept is the CDR3, 45 bases in frame from the first base. Reading the germline V gene gives CDR1 KGHSH and CDR2 LQKENI. V is reduced by 1 base and J by 1 base, leaving a spacing of 10 bases between them.